The clone carrying this T cell receptor beta chain appeared a single time. Its specificity is unknown. The data derive from a study of siplizumab effects on memory and regulatory T cells. General study findings and limits: Naive T cells apparently outstripped memory cells in diversity and seemed major alloresponse contributors. Only a minority of proliferating CD4+ or CD8+ clones had an assignable naive or memory phenotype, with roughly 75-97% lacking one. Suppressive activity of Tregs proliferating in siplizumab cultures remained unconfirmed.

The CDR3 length is 15 residues. Germline CDR1 SGHRS, CDR2 YFSETQ. V trimming: 5 bases; J trimming: 5 bases; junction bases outside the gene matches: 7. Per individual sample, about 97,000 TCR templates were assayed. The table came from immunoSEQ multiplex PCR; TCRdb's copy has only in-frame clones and leaves some out. The repertoire holds 75,000 to 100,000 clones, 94% seen once, with roughly 0.3% in the top ten. The chain couples TRBV5-1 to TRBJ1-1, with TRBD1 matching 12 bases. Sequencing used non-Treg CD4+ T cells sorted from blood. The TCR was taken from a human donor in good health. CDR3 residues: CASRPGQGARTEAFF. For the CDR3, the DNA is TGCGCCAGCAGACCGGGACAGGGGGCGAGGACTGAAGCTTTCTTT. Variable domain in full (rest from reference TRBV5-1 and TRBJ1-1): KAGVTQTPRYLIKTRGQQVTLSCSPISGHRSVSWYQQTPGQGLQFLFEYFSETQRNKGNFPGRFSGRQFSNSRSEMNVSTLELGDSALYLCASRPGQGARTEAFFGQGTRLTVV.